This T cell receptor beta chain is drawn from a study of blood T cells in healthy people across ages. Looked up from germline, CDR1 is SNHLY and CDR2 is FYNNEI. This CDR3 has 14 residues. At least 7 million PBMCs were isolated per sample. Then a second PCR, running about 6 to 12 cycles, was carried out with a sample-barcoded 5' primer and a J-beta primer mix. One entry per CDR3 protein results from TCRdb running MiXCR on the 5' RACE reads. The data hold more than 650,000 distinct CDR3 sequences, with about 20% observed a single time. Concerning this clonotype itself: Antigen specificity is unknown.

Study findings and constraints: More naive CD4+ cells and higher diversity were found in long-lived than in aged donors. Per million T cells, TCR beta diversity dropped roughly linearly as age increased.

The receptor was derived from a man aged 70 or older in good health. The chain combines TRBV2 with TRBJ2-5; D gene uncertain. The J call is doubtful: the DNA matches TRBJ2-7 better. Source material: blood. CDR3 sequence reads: CASSETARPYEQYF. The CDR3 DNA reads TGTGCCAGCAGTGAAACGGCACGACCCTACGAGCAGTACTTC.